This T cell receptor beta chain was captured in a study of cytomegalovirus exposure and HLA in healthy donors. Study-wide results and limits: Most observed TCR sequences were rare, whereas some public TCRs were detected in many donors.

From germline, CDR1 is MGHRA and CDR2 YSYEKL. Trimming cost V 0 bases and J 6 bases, with 6 bases left between them. This CDR3 contains 13 residues. For this clone: What it binds is unknown.

The table came from immunoSEQ multiplex PCR; TCRdb's copy has only in-frame clones and leaves some out. The sample includes about 160,000 clones, roughly 91% seen only once; the top ten take 10%. The receptor was derived from a young woman in good health and CMV-seropositive. Sequenced: PBMCs. The V and J genes are TRBV4-1 and TRBJ2-1; D remains unclear. The CDR3 region is CASSQDVINEQFF. CDR3 DNA sequence: TGCGCCAGCAGCCAAGATGTTATCAATGAGCAGTTCTTC.